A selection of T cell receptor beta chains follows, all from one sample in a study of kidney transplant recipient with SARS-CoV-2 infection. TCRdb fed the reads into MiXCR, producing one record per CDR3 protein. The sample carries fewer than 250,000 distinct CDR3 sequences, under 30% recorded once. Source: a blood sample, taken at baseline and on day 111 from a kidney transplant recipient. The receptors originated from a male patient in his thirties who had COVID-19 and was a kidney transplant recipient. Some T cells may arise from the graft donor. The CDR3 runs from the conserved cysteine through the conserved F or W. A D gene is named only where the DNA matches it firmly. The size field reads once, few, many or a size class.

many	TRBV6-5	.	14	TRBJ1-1	TGTGCCAGCAGTTACAACCGGGTGAACACTGAAGCTTTCTTT	CASSYNRVNTEAFF
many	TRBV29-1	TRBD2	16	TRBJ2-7	TGCAGCGTTGAGGGGTGGCGGGAGGGCCGGGAGAACGAGCAGTACTTC	CSVEGWREGRENEQYF
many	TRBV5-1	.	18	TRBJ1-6	TGCGCCAGCAGCTTAAGAGGCTTGGACAGTGACTATAATTCACCCCTCCACTTT	CASSLRGLDSDYNSPLHF
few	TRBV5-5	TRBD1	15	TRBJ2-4	TGTGCCAGCAGCTTGTTCTCGGGACAGGGGAGCATTCAGTACTTC	CASSLFSGQGSIQYF
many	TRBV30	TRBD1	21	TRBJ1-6	TGTGCCTGGAGTGCCCCCCGGACCGTGACGGGACAGAGCTCCTATAATTCACCCCTCCACTTT	CAWSAPRTVTGQSSYNSPLHF
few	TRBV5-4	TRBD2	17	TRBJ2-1	TGTGCCAGCAGCTTGGCATTCTCGGGGGGCTCCTACAATGAGCAGTTCTTC	CASSLAFSGGSYNEQFF
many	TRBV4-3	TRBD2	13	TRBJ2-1	TGCGCCAGCAGCCAAGTTGCCGGGGGGGGACAGTTCTTC	CASSQVAGGGQFF
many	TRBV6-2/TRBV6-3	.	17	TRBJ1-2	TGTGCCAGCAGTGCAACTTGCTGCATCGGAAAGACCTATGGCTACACCTTC	CASSATCCIGKTYGYTF
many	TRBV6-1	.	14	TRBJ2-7	TGTGCCAGCAGTGAAGGAGGCGGGACCTACGAGCAGTACTTC	CASSEGGGTYEQYF
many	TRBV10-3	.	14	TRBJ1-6	TGTGCCATCAGGGAAGGGCGCGGTTTAACACCCCTCCACTTT	CAIREGRGLTPLHF
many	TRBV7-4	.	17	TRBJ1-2	TGTGCCAGCAGCGATGAACTTTCAGCTCGAAAGACCTATGGCTACACCTTC	CASSDELSARKTYGYTF
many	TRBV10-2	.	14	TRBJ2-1	TGCGCCACCGAAGGCTCAACCTCCTACAATGAGCAGTTCTTC	CATEGSTSYNEQFF
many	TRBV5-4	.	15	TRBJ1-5	TGTGCCAGCAGCTTGGGGGGGGCAGGGGATCAGCCCCAGCATTTT	CASSLGGAGDQPQHF
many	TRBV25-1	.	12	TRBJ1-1	TGTGCCAGCAGTGACCGTTTCTTAGAAGCTTTCTTT	CASSDRFLEAFF
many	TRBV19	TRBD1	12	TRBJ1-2	TGTGCCAGTAGTCCAGGGGGAGATGGCTACACCTTC	CASSPGGDGYTF
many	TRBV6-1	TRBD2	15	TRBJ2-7	TGTGCCAGCAGTGAAGGGGGTAGCGGGTCCTACGAGCAGTACTTC	CASSEGGSGSYEQYF